These T cell receptor beta chains were read from a single sample in a study of identical twins. TCRdb called the 5' RACE reads again in MiXCR, with one record for every CDR3 protein. The data hold 1.5 million or so distinct CDR3 sequences, with about 32% observed a single time. The sequencing sample was made of cord blood. These receptors all stem from a newborn girl in good health. CDR3s include the opening cysteine and the closing phenylalanine or tryptophan. The order of the fields is D gene, clone size, V gene, J gene, CDR3 DNA, CDR3 protein. The D gene is left open where the match is weak. The size of a clone is reported for some rows only, either as once, few or many, or as a class for expanded clones.

d_call: NA; clone_size: many; v_call: TRBV20-1; j_call: TRBJ2-7; cdr3_nt: TGCAGTGCTAGCGCGGACGAGCAGTACTTC; cdr3_aa: CSASADEQYF
d_call: NA; clone_size: NA; v_call: TRBV5-1; j_call: TRBJ1-2; cdr3_nt: TGCGCCAGCAGCGAAAGGGAGTTATATGGCTACACCTTC; cdr3_aa: CASSERELYGYTF
d_call: TRBD1; clone_size: NA; v_call: TRBV7-4; j_call: TRBJ2-7; cdr3_nt: TGTGCCAGCAGCTTGTGGGACAGTTCTAGCTCCTACGAGCAGTACTTC; cdr3_aa: CASSLWDSSSSYEQYF
d_call: TRBD2; clone_size: few; v_call: TRBV28; j_call: TRBJ2-3; cdr3_nt: TGTGCCAGCGGGACCGAGCGGGAGGGCCTCCATAGCACAGATACGCAGTATTTT; cdr3_aa: CASGTEREGLHSTDTQYF
d_call: NA; clone_size: few; v_call: TRBV7-2; j_call: TRBJ1-2; cdr3_nt: TGTGCCAGCAGCTTCCAACCACCACACTACACCTTC; cdr3_aa: CASSFQPPHYTF
d_call: NA; clone_size: NA; v_call: TRBV6-6; j_call: TRBJ2-5; cdr3_nt: TGTGCCAGCAGCCCCCAGCGGCATTGGGAGACCCAGTACTTC; cdr3_aa: CASSPQRHWETQYF
d_call: TRBD2; clone_size: NA; v_call: TRBV4-2; j_call: TRBJ2-3; cdr3_nt: TGTGCCAGCAGCCAAGAGGTAGCGGGAGCTGGCGATACGCAGTATTTT; cdr3_aa: CASSQEVAGAGDTQYF
d_call: NA; clone_size: NA; v_call: TRBV7-2; j_call: TRBJ2-7; cdr3_nt: TGTGCCAGCAGCTTAGCTCCCATGCCCCTCTACGAGCAGTACTTC; cdr3_aa: CASSLAPMPLYEQYF
d_call: NA; clone_size: NA; v_call: TRBV28; j_call: TRBJ2-1; cdr3_nt: TGTGCCAGCAGTTTTAGGGAGTCCCTCGCCTACAATGAGCAGTTCTTC; cdr3_aa: CASSFRESLAYNEQFF
d_call: NA; clone_size: few; v_call: TRBV6-2/TRBV6-3; j_call: TRBJ2-1; cdr3_nt: TGTGCCAGCAGTTACTCGCTAGTACGGTTCTTC; cdr3_aa: CASSYSLVRFF
d_call: NA; clone_size: NA; v_call: TRBV5-4; j_call: TRBJ2-3; cdr3_nt: TGTGCCAGCAGCCCCGGAGGGGGAGCGCACACAGATACGCAGTATTTT; cdr3_aa: CASSPGGGAHTDTQYF
d_call: NA; clone_size: NA; v_call: TRBV20-1; j_call: TRBJ1-5; cdr3_nt: TGCAGTGCTAGAAAGCCGGGTGCTAGCAATCAGCCCCAGCATTTT; cdr3_aa: CSARKPGASNQPQHF
d_call: NA; clone_size: NA; v_call: TRBV12-3/TRBV12-4; j_call: TRBJ2-7; cdr3_nt: TGTGCCAGCAGTTTCGGTCCAAATAGCGAGCAGTACTTC; cdr3_aa: CASSFGPNSEQYF
d_call: TRBD2; clone_size: few; v_call: TRBV20-1; j_call: TRBJ2-7; cdr3_nt: TGCAGTGCTAGATTTAGCGGGAGGGGCAATGAGCAGTACTTC; cdr3_aa: CSARFSGRGNEQYF
d_call: NA; clone_size: NA; v_call: TRBV28; j_call: TRBJ2-7; cdr3_nt: TGTGCCAGCAACGCCCTGGACAGACGCTCCTACGAGCAGTACTTC; cdr3_aa: CASNALDRRSYEQYF
d_call: TRBD2; clone_size: NA; v_call: TRBV10-3; j_call: TRBJ2-7; cdr3_nt: TGTGCCATCGGCCAGGGACTAGCGGGAGAATACGAGCAGTACTTC; cdr3_aa: CAIGQGLAGEYEQYF
d_call: NA; clone_size: NA; v_call: TRBV5-6; j_call: TRBJ2-1; cdr3_nt: TGTGCCAGCAGCCCTGGGACTTCGCAAGAGACCCAGTTCTTC; cdr3_aa: CASSPGTSQETQFF
d_call: NA; clone_size: few; v_call: TRBV7-2; j_call: TRBJ2-1; cdr3_nt: TGTGCCAGCAGCTTAGAGGGGGACGCCTACAATGAGCAGTTCTTC; cdr3_aa: CASSLEGDAYNEQFF
d_call: NA; clone_size: NA; v_call: TRBV5-1; j_call: TRBJ1-6; cdr3_nt: TGCGCCAGCAGCTTGGGACAGCTCTATAATTCACCCCTCCACTTT; cdr3_aa: CASSLGQLYNSPLHF
d_call: NA; clone_size: NA; v_call: TRBV12-3/TRBV12-4; j_call: TRBJ1-1; cdr3_nt: TGTGCCAGCAGTTTAACGTCCGGCAGCCCCGAAGCTTTCTTT; cdr3_aa: CASSLTSGSPEAFF
d_call: NA; clone_size: many; v_call: TRBV10-3; j_call: TRBJ2-5; cdr3_nt: TGTGCCATCAGGGACACGTCCGGGACCCAGTACTTC; cdr3_aa: CAIRDTSGTQYF
d_call: NA; clone_size: once; v_call: TRBV11-2; j_call: TRBJ2-3; cdr3_nt: TGTGCCAGCAGCTTAGTGCGGGGCCACCTCACAGATACGCAGTATTTT; cdr3_aa: CASSLVRGHLTDTQYF
d_call: NA; clone_size: once; v_call: TRBV5-1; j_call: TRBJ2-1; cdr3_nt: TGCGCCAGCAGCTTGGTAGGGTACTACAATGTGCAGTTCTTC; cdr3_aa: CASSLVGYYNVQFF
d_call: TRBD1; clone_size: few; v_call: TRBV7-2; j_call: TRBJ2-7; cdr3_nt: TGTGCCAGCAGCTCAGCCACGGGACAGAGTTACGAGCAGTACTTC; cdr3_aa: CASSSATGQSYEQYF
d_call: NA; clone_size: few; v_call: TRBV2; j_call: TRBJ1-2; cdr3_nt: TGTGCCAGCACAGGGCAGGGGAATGGCTACACCTTC; cdr3_aa: CASTGQGNGYTF
d_call: TRBD1; clone_size: NA; v_call: TRBV4-2; j_call: TRBJ1-2; cdr3_nt: TGTGCCAGCAGCCTGGCAGGGGGTGTCCTTGGCTACACCTTC; cdr3_aa: CASSLAGGVLGYTF
d_call: NA; clone_size: NA; v_call: TRBV12-3/TRBV12-4; j_call: TRBJ1-6; cdr3_nt: TGTGCCGGCAGCTCGAGAACGGAGAATTCACCCCTCCACTTT; cdr3_aa: CAGSSRTENSPLHF
d_call: NA; clone_size: many; v_call: TRBV3-1; j_call: TRBJ1-2; cdr3_nt: TGTGCCAGCAGCCAACACTATGGCTACACCTTC; cdr3_aa: CASSQHYGYTF
d_call: NA; clone_size: NA; v_call: TRBV7-2; j_call: TRBJ2-7; cdr3_nt: TGTGCCAGCAGCTTCCCAGGGGTCTACGAGCAGTACTTC; cdr3_aa: CASSFPGVYEQYF
d_call: NA; clone_size: NA; v_call: TRBV7-8; j_call: TRBJ2-1; cdr3_nt: TGTGTCAGCACCATACGTCTTGGGACCTCCTACAATGAGCAGTTCTTC; cdr3_aa: CVSTIRLGTSYNEQFF
d_call: NA; clone_size: NA; v_call: TRBV29-1; j_call: TRBJ1-2; cdr3_nt: TGCAGCGTTGACCCGTCCCTTAACTATGGCTACACCTTC; cdr3_aa: CSVDPSLNYGYTF
d_call: TRBD2; clone_size: NA; v_call: TRBV20-1; j_call: TRBJ2-1; cdr3_nt: TGCAGTGCTAGCGAGGTGACGGGAGGGGTCCACAATGAGCAGTTCTTC; cdr3_aa: CSASEVTGGVHNEQFF
d_call: NA; clone_size: NA; v_call: TRBV15; j_call: TRBJ1-1; cdr3_nt: TGTGCCACCAGCAGAGGGACAGTCATGAACACTGAAGCTTTCTTT; cdr3_aa: CATSRGTVMNTEAFF
d_call: TRBD2; clone_size: few; v_call: TRBV7-7; j_call: TRBJ2-1; cdr3_nt: TGTGCTAGCAGCCGTGGGCTAGCGGGAGGGGCCTACAATGAGCAGTTCTTC; cdr3_aa: CASSRGLAGGAYNEQFF
d_call: TRBD1; clone_size: NA; v_call: TRBV30; j_call: TRBJ2-6; cdr3_nt: TGTGCCTGGAGTGGGGACAGGGCGCGTTCTGGGGCCAACGTCCTGACTTTC; cdr3_aa: CAWSGDRARSGANVLTF
d_call: TRBD1; clone_size: NA; v_call: TRBV7-8; j_call: TRBJ1-2; cdr3_nt: TGTGCCAGCAGCTTGACCTGCAGGACAGGGGTAGAGGGCTACACCTTC; cdr3_aa: CASSLTCRTGVEGYTF
d_call: NA; clone_size: NA; v_call: TRBV15; j_call: TRBJ1-6; cdr3_nt: TGTGCCACCAGCAGAACAGGGAGCTCCTATAATTCACCCCTCCACTTT; cdr3_aa: CATSRTGSSYNSPLHF
d_call: NA; clone_size: NA; v_call: TRBV28; j_call: TRBJ1-3; cdr3_nt: TGTGCCAGCAGGCGGACGGTCTCTGGAAACACCATATATTTT; cdr3_aa: CASRRTVSGNTIYF
d_call: TRBD2; clone_size: NA; v_call: TRBV5-1; j_call: TRBJ2-1; cdr3_nt: TGCGCCAGCAGCCGCCGGGTAGCGGGGCTAACCAAAAACATTCAGTTCTTC; cdr3_aa: CASSRRVAGLTKNIQFF
d_call: TRBD2; clone_size: NA; v_call: TRBV20-1; j_call: TRBJ2-1; cdr3_nt: TGCAGTGCTACGCGTTCTAGCGGGAGTTACAATGAGCAGTTCTTC; cdr3_aa: CSATRSSGSYNEQFF
d_call: TRBD2; clone_size: NA; v_call: TRBV5-1; j_call: TRBJ2-3; cdr3_nt: TGCGCCAGCAGCTTGGCGGGACTAGCGGAAAGTACGCAGTATTTT; cdr3_aa: CASSLAGLAESTQYF
d_call: NA; clone_size: few; v_call: TRBV5-1; j_call: TRBJ2-2; cdr3_nt: TGCGCCAGCAGCTTACCTCTAGCAGATAACACCGGGGAGCTGTTTTTT; cdr3_aa: CASSLPLADNTGELFF
d_call: NA; clone_size: NA; v_call: TRBV7-2; j_call: TRBJ1-2; cdr3_nt: TGTGCCAGCAGCTTAGGGGGTTCGTTTTCTGGCTACACCTTC; cdr3_aa: CASSLGGSFSGYTF
d_call: TRBD2; clone_size: NA; v_call: TRBV6-1; j_call: TRBJ2-1; cdr3_nt: TGTGCCAGCAGTGGGTTACTAGCGGGGGACCACAATGAGCAGTTCTTC; cdr3_aa: CASSGLLAGDHNEQFF